The source of this TCR beta chain is a study of immune evolution from preneoplasia to lung adenocarcinoma. V lost 4 bases and J 4 bases, leaving 16 bases between the germline ends. Germline V gives CDR1 MNHEY, CDR2 SMNVEV (reference sequence). The CDR3 covers 15 residues. About this clone: The antigen is unknown.

Study-level points and caveats: Top clone share appeared to fall from AAH through AIS, MIA, adenocarcinoma.

Clones were read by immunoSEQ multiplex PCR, and TCRdb kept only the in-frame ones, dropping some. Here the sample spans around 8,000 clones, about 80% being singletons. J is TRBJ1-1 and V is TRBV27, with D unresolved. Specimen: FFPE invasive lung adenocarcinoma tissue. The TCR was taken from a person between 50 and 70 years old with lung adenocarcinoma. The CDR3 is CASSSNPKAGTEAFF. The CDR3 nucleotides read TGTGCCAGCAGTTCCAACCCGAAGGCGGGCACTGAAGCTTTCTTT.